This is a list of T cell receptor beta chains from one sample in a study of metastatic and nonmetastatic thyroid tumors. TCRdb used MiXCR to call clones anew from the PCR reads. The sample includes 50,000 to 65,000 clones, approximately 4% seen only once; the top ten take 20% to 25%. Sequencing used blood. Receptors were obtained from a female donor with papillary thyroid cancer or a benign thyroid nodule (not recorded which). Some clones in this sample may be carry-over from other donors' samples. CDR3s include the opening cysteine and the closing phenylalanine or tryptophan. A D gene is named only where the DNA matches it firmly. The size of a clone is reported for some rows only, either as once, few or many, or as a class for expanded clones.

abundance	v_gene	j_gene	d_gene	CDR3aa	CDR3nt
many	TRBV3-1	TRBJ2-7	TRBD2	CASSPTTSGGPYEQYF	TGTGCCAGCAGCCCCACAACTAGCGGGGGGCCCTACGAGCAGTACTTC
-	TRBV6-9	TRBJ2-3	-	CASSYDGHTDTQYF	TGTGCCAGCAGTTACGACGGCCACACGGATACACAGTATTTT
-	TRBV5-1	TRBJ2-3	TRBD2	CAGSRGTGTKSTDTQYF	TGCGCCGGCAGCCGAGGAACCGGGACTAAGAGTACAGATACGCAGTATTTT
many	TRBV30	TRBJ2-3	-	CAWTPGHSTDTQYF	TGTGCCTGGACGCCAGGACACAGCACAGATACGCAGTATTTT
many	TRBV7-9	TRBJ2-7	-	CASSLGLVGSYEQYF	TGTGCCAGCAGCCTCGGGTTAGTGGGTTCCTACGAGCAGTACTTC
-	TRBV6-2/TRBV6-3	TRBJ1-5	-	CASSFKQTQHF	TGTGCCAGCAGTTTCAAGCAGACCCAGCATTTT
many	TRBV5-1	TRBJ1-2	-	CASSLGLTGDGYTF	TGCGCCAGCAGCTTGGGACTGACTGGGGATGGCTACACCTTC
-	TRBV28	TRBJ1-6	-	CASSQLPGQFNSPLHF	TGTGCCAGCAGCCAACTTCCCGGACAGTTTAATTCACCCCTCCACTTT
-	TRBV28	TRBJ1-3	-	CASSPLTSGNTIYF	TGTGCCAGCAGCCCGCTAACCTCTGGAAACACCATATATTTT
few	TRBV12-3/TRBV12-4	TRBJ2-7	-	CASSPPPVLEFYEHYF	TGTGCCAGCAGTCCACCCCCGGTACTCGAATTCTACGAGCATTACTTC
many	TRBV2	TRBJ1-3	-	CASKRLVQTGNTIYF	TGTGCCAGCAAGCGGCTAGTCCAGACTGGAAACACCATATATTTT
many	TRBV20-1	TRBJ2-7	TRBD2	CSARGRREYEQYF	TGCAGTGCTAGGGGGAGGCGGGAGTACGAGCAGTACTTC
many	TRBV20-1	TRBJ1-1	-	CSAPTTGYTEAFF	TGCAGTGCTCCCACTACAGGGTACACTGAAGCTTTCTTT
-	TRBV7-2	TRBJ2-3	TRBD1	CASILYRGTDTQYF	TGTGCCAGCATCTTATACAGGGGGACAGATACTCAGTATTTT
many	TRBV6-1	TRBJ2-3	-	CASKYWTASDTQYF	TGTGCCAGCAAGTATTGGACAGCCTCAGATACGCAGTATTTT
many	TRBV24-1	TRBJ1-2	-	CATRGPTGSGYTF	TGTGCCACCAGGGGGCCGACAGGTAGTGGCTACACCTTC
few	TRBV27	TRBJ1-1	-	CASSFGAGTLCFLNTEAFF	TGTGCCAGCAGTTTTGGGGCCGGGACATTGTGTTTTTTGAACACTGAAGCTTTCTTT
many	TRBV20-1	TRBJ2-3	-	CSASRRASTDTQYF	TGCAGTGCCAGCAGGAGGGCTAGCACAGATACGCAGTATTTT
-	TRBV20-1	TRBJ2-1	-	CSAPKLDSRSNEQFF	TGCAGTGCTCCGAAACTAGACTCGCGTAGCAATGAGCAGTTCTTC
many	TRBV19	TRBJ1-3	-	CASSSRSGNTIYF	TGTGCCAGTAGTAGTCGCTCTGGAAACACCATATATTTT
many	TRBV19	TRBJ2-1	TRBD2	CATLGTSGNNEQFF	TGTGCCACCTTAGGGACTAGCGGGAACAATGAGCAGTTCTTC
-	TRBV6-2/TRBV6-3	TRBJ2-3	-	CASIRFTLDTQYF	TGTGCCAGCATCCGTTTTACGCTGGATACGCAATATTTT
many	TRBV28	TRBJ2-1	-	CASSFRGSPSSEQFF	TGTGCCAGCAGTTTCAGAGGCAGCCCTTCGTCTGAGCAGTTCTTC
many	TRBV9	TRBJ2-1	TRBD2	CASSVGGSTYNEQFF	TGTGCCAGCAGCGTAGGCGGGAGCACCTACAATGAGCAGTTCTTC
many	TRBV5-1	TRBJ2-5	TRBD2	CASSLLASGAQETQYF	TGCGCCAGCAGCTTGTTGGCTAGCGGGGCCCAAGAGACCCAGTACTTC
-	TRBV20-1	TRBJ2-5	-	CSARMDSQETQYF	TGCAGTGCTAGAATGGACTCACAAGAGACCCAGTACTTC
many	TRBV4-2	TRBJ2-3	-	CASSQGGDTDTQYF	TGTGCCAGCAGCCAAGGCGGGGACACAGATACGCAGTATTTT
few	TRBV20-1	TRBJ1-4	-	CSATLIQNEKLFF	TGCAGTGCTACGCTGATCCAAAATGAAAAACTGTTTTTT
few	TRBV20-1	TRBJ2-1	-	CSARGVVYEQFF	TGCAGTGCTAGAGGTGTAGTATATGAGCAGTTCTTC
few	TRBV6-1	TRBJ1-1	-	CASSALRPGQGTEAFF	TGTGCCAGCAGTGCCCTCCGACCGGGACAAGGCACTGAAGCTTTCTTT
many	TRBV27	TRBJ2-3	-	CASSFSGVAARHTQYF	TGTGCCAGCAGTTTTTCGGGTGTAGCGGCCCGACATACGCAGTATTTT
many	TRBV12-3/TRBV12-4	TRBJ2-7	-	CASSLEGVAQTTSYEQYF	TGTGCCAGCAGTTTAGAGGGAGTGGCTCAGACAACATCCTACGAGCAGTACTTC
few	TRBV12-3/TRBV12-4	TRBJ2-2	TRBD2	CASSLAGGETGELFF	TGTGCCAGCAGTTTGGCGGGGGGGGAAACCGGGGAGCTGTTTTTT